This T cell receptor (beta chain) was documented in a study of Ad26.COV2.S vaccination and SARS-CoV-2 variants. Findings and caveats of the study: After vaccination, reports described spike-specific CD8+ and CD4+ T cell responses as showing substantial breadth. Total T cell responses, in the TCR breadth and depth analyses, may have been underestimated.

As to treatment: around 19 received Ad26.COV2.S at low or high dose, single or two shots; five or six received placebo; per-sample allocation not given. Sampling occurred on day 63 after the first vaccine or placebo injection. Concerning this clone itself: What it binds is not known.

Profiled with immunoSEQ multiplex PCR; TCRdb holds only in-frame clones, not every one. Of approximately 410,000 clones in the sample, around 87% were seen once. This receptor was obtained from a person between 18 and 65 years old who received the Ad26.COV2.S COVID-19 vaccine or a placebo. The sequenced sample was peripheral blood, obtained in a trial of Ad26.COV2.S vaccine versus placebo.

The CDR3 reads CSVSSGGVSETQYF. The CDR3 DNA follows: TGCAGCGTTTCTAGCGGGGGGGTTTCAGAGACCCAGTACTTC. The chain carries TRBV29-1 and TRBJ2-5; 12 bases line up with TRBD2. Germline V gene sequence: CDR1 SQVTM, CDR2 ANQGSEA. This CDR3 is built from 14 residues. V gave up 5 bases and J gave up 4 bases; unmatched junction bases: 5. Complete variable domain (other parts from reference TRBV29-1 and TRBJ2-5): SAVISQKPSRDICQRGTSLTIQCQVDSQVTMMFWYRQQPGQSLTLIATANQGSEATYESGFVIDKFPISRPNLTFSTLTVSNMSPEDSSIYLCSVSSGGVSETQYFGPGTRLLVL.